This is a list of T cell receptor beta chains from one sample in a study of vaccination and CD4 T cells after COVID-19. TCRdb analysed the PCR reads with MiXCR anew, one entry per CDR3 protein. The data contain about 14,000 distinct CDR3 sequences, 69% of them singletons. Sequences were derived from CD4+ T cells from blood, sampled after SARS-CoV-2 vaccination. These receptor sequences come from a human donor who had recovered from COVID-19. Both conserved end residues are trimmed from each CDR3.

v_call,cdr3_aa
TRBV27,ASRGDLGAYNEQF
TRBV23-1,ATSRGTTSTDTQY
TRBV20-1,SAPTGGTDTQY
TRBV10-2,ASSDVASGRGRAYEQY
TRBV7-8,ASSLLRDRGQLPYEQY
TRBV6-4,ASSSQWNTEAF
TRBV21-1,ASSKKGCSASGSYEQY
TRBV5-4,ASSPAGLPDTQY
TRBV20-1,SATPTGGTEAF
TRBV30,AWGKSLLAGVIADTQY
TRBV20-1,SLVKGLAGSYEQY
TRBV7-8,ASSLGSGSYYEQY
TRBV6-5,ASSYSPAQNIQY
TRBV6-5,ASSYSGGGYNSPLH
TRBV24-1,ATRASEGSYEQY
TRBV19,ASSTDRRQGTYGYT
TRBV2,ASSETGAGPETQY
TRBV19,ASRDSHEQY
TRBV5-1,ASSTSGLAGEGETQY
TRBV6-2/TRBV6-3,ASSSTGQGSYEQY
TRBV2,ASSEGRGGPQH
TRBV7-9,ASSLMASPYEQY
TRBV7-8,ASSREEGTDTQY
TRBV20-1,SARRGVNYGYT
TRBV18,ASSPRGETQY
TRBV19,ASSMGQGRETQY
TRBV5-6,ASSLLGTGGIIGGYT
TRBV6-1,ASSGRPTGNTIY
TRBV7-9,ASSRGGGFSPLH
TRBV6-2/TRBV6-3,ASTLLRYGTSGRARETQY
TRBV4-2,ASSQAREGQPQH
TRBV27,ASSLFREGHNEQF
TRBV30,AWSSVTYEQY
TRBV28,ASSSTGGAGTGELF
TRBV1,TSSQIDRGNEKLF
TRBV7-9,ASSSPGQGIGYT
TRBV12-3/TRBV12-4,ASSPTGGLAF
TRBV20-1,SARDYSGMAYEQY
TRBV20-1,SARRGGSTDTQY
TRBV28,ASRAPGLGGQPQH
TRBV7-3,ASKGTGGTEAF
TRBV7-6,ASSLLGQGNSPLH
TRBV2,ASSLFRPPRETQY
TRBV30,AWSATGNSYNSSLH
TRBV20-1,SATPRRTGAYYGYT
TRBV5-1,ASSPQTPENTEAF
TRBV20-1,SARPWGRETQY
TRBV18,ASSPPSGGGPDTQY
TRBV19,ASSTQLGGRYEQY
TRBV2,ASRDRTYSETNYGYT
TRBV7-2,ASSLEPGSYGYT
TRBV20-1,SAWTGFGGYT
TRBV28,ASVTQGAQGYGYT
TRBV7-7,ASSFGDRGTGELF